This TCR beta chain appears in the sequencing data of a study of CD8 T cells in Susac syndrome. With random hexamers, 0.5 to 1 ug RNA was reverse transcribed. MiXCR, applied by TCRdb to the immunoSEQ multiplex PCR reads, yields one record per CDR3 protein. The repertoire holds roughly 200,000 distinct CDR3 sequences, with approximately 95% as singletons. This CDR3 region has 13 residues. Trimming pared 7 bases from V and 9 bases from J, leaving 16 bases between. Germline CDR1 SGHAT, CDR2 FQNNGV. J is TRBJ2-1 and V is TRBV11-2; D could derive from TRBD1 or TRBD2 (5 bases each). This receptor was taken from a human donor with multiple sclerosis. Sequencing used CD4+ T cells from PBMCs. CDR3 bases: TGTGCCAGCACCCCCTCTCTTGGGGGTGAGCAGTTCTTC. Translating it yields CASTPSLGGEQFF.